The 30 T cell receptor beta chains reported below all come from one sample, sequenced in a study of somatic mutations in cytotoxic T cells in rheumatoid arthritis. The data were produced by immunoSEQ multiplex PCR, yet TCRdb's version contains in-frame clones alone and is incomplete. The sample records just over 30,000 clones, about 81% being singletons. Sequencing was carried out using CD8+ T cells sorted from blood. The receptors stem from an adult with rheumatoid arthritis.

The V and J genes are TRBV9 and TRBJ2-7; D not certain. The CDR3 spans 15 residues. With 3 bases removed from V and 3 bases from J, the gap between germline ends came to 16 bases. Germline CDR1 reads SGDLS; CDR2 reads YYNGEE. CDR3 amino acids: CASSATDSLNYEQYF. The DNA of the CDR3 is TGTGCCAGCAGCGCGACCGACTCGCTGAACTACGAGCAGTACTTC.

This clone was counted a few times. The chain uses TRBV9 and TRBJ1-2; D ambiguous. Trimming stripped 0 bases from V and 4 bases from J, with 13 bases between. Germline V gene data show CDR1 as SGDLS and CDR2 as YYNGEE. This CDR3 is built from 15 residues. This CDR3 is CASSVAGKELYGYTF. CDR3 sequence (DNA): TGTGCCAGCAGCGTAGCCGGGAAGGAGCTCTATGGCTACACCTTC.

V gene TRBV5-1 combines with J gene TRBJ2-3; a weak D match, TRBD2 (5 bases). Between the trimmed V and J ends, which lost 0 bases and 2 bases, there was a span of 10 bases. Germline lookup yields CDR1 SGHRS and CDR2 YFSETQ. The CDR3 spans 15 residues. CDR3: CASSLGAGNTDTQYF. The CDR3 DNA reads TGCGCCAGCAGCTTGGGGGCGGGTAACACAGATACGCAGTATTTT.

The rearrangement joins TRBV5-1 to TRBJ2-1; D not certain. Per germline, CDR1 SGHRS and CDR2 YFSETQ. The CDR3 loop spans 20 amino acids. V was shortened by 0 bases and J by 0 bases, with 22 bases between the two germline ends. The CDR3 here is CASSLAILRPTPSSYNEQFF. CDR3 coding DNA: TGCGCCAGCAGCTTGGCTATTCTGAGGCCGACTCCCAGCTCCTACAATGAGCAGTTCTTC.

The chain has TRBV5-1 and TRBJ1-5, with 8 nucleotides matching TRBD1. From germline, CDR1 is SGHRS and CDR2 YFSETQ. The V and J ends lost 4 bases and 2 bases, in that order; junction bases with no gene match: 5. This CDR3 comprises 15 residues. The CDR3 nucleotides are TGCGCCAGCAGCCTCGGACAGGGAGGCAATCAGCCCCAGCATTTT. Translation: CASSLGQGGNQPQHF.

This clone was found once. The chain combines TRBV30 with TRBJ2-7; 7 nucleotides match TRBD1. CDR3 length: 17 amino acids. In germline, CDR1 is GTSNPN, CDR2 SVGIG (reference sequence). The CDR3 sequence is CASSQFPGTESSYEQYF. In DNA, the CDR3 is TGTGCTAGCTCCCAGTTTCCCGGGACAGAGAGCTCCTACGAGCAGTACTTC.

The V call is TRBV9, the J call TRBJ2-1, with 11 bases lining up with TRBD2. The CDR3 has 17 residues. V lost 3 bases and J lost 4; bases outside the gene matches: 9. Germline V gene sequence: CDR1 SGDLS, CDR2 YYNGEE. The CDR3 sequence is CASSAPRGTSGYNEQFF. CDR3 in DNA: TGTGCCAGCAGCGCCCCGAGGGGGACTAGCGGATACAATGAGCAGTTCTTC.

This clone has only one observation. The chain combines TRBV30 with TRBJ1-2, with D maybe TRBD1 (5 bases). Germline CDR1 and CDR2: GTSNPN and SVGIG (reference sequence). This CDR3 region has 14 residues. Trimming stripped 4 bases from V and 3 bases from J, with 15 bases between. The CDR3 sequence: CAWNTQGLDYGYTF. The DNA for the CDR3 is TGTGCCTGGAACACGCAGGGCTTGGACTATGGCTACACCTTC.

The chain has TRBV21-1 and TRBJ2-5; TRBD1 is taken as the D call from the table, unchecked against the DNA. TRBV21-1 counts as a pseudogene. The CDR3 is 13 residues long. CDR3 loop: CASSKAGVTGEYF. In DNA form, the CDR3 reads TGTGCCAGCAGCAAAGCGGGGGTGACAGGGGAGTACTTC.

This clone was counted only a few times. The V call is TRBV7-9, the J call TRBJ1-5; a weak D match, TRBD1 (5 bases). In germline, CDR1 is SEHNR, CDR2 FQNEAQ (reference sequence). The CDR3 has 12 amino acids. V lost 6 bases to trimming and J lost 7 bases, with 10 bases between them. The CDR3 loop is CASSQGMQPQHF. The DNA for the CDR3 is TGTGCCAGCAGTCAGGGTATGCAGCCCCAGCATTTT.

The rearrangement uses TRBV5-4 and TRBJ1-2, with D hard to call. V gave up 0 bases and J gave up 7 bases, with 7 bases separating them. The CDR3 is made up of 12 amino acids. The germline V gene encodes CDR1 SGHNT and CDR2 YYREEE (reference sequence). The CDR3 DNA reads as TGTGCCAGCAGCTTGGTGGCTTCTGGCTACACCTTC. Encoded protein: CASSLVASGYTF.

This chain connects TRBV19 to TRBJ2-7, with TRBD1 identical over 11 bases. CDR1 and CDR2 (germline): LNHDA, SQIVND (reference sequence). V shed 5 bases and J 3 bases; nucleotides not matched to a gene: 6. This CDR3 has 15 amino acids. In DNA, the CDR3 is TGTGCCAGTAGTCCACGGGACAGGGGGAGCTACGAGCAGTACTTC. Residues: CASSPRDRGSYEQYF.

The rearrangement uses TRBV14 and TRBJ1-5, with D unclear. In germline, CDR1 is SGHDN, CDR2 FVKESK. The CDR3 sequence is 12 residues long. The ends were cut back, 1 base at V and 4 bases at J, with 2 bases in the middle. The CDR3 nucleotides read TGTGCCAGCAGCCAAGGGAATCAGCCCCAGCATTTT. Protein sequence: CASSQGNQPQHF.

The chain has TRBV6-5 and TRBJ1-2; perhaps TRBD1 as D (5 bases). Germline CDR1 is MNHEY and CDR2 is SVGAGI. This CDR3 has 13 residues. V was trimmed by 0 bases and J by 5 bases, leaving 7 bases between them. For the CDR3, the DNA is TGTGCCAGCAGTTACTCCGGGGGTTATGGCTACACCTTC. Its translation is CASSYSGGYGYTF.

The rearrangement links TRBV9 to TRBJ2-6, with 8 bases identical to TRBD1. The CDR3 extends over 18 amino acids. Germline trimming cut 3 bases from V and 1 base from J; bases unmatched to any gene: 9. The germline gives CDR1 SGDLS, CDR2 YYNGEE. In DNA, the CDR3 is TGTGCCAGCAGCGCGCGGACAGGGAGTAGGTCTGGGGCCAACGTCCTGACTTTC. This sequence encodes CASSARTGSRSGANVLTF.

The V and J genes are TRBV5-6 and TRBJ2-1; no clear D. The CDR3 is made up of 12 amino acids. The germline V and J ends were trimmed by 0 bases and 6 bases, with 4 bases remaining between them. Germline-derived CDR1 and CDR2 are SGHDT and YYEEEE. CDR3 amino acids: CASSLVRNEQFF. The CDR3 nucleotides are TGTGCCAGCAGCTTGGTCCGCAATGAGCAGTTCTTC. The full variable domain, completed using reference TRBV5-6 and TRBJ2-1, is DAGVTQSPTHLIKTRGQQVTLRCSPKSGHDTVSWYQQALGQGPQFIFQYYEEEERQRGNFPDRFSGHQFPNYSSELNVNALLLGDSALYLCASSLVRNEQFFGPGTRLTVL.

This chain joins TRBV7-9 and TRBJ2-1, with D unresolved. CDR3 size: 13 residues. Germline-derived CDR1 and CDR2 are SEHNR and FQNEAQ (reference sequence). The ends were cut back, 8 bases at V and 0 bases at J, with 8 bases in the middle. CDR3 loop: CASGPSSYNEQFF. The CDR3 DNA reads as TGTGCCAGCGGTCCTAGCTCCTACAATGAGCAGTTCTTC.

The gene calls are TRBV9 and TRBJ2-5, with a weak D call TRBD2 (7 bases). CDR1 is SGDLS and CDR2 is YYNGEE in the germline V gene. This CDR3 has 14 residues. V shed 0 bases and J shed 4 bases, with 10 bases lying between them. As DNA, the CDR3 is TGTGCCAGCAGCGTAGGGGGGGGGCCAGAGACCCAGTACTTC. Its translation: CASSVGGGPETQYF.

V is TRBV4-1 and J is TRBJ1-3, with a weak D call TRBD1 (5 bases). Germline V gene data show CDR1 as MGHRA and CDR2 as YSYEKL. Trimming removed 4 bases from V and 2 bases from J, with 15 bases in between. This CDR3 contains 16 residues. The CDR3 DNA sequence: TGCGCCAGCAGCCGTACCGGGACCAGTGCTGGAAACACCATATATTTT. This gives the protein CASSRTGTSAGNTIYF.

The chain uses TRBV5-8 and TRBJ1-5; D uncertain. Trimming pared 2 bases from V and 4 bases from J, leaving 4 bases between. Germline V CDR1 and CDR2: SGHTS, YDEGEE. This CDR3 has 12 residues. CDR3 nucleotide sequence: TGTGCCAGCAGCTTCAGGAATCAGCCCCAGCATTTT. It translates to CASSFRNQPQHF.

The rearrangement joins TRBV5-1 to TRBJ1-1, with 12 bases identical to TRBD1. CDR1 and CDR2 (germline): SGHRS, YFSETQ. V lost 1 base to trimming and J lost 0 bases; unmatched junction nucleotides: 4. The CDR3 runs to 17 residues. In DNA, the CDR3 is TGCGCCAGCAGCTTGAAGGGACAGGGGGCCCTGAACACTGAAGCTTTCTTT. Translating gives CASSLKGQGALNTEAFF.

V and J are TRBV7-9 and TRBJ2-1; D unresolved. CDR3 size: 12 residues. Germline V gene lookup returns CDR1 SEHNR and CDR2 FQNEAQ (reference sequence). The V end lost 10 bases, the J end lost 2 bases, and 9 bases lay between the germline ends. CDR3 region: CATDEPYNEQFF. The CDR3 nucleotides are TGTGCCACTGACGAACCCTACAATGAGCAGTTCTTC. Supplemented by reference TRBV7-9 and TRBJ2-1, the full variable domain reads DTGVSQNPRHKITKRGQNVTFRCDPISEHNRLYWYRQTLGQGPEFLTYFQNEAQLEKSRLLSDRFSAERPKGSFSTLEIQRTEQGDSAMYLCATDEPYNEQFFGPGTRLTVL.

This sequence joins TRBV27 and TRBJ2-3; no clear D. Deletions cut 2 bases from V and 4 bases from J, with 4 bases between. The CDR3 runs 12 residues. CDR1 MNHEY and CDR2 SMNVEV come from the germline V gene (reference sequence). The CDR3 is CASSLGSDTQYF. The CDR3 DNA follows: TGTGCCAGCAGTTTAGGGTCAGATACGCAGTATTTT.

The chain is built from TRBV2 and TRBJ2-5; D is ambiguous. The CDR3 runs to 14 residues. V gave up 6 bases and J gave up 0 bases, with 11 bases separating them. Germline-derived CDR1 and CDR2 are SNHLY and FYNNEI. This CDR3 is CASRSLANQETQYF. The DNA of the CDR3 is TGTGCCAGCAGATCATTAGCTAACCAAGAGACCCAGTACTTC. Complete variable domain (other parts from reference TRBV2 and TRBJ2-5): EPEVTQTPSHQVTQMGQEVILRCVPISNHLYFYWYRQILGQKVEFLVSFYNNEISEKSEIFDDQFSVERPDGSNFTLKIRSTKLEDSAMYFCASRSLANQETQYFGPGTRLLVL.

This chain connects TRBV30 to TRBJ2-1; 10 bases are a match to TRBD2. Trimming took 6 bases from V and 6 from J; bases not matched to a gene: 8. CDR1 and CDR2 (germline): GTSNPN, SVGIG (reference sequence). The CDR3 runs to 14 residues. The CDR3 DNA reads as TGTGCCTGCCCATTAGCGGGGGGCATCAATGAGCAGTTCTTC. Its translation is CACPLAGGINEQFF.

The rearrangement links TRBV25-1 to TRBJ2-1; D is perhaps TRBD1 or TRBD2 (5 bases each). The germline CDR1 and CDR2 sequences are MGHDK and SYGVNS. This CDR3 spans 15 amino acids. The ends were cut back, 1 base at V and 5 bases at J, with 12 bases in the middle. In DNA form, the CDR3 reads TGTGCCAGCAGTGAATTCGGGGCGCTGAACAATGAGCAGTTCTTC. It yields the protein CASSEFGALNNEQFF.

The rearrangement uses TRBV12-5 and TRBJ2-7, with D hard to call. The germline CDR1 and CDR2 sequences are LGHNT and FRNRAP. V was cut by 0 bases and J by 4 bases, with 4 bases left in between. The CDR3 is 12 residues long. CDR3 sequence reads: CASGLVAYEQYF. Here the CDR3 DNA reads TGTGCTAGTGGTTTGGTAGCTTACGAGCAGTACTTC.

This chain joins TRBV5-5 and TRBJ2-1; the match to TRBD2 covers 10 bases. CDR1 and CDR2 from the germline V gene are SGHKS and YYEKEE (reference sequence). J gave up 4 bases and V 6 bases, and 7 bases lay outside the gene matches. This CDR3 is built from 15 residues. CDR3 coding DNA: TGTGCCAGCAAATTTACTAGCGGGGAGTACAATGAGCAGTTCTTC. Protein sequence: CASKFTSGEYNEQFF.

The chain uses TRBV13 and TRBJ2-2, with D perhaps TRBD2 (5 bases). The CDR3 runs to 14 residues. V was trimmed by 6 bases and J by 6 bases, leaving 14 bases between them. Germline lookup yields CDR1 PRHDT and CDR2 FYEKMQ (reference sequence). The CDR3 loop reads CASRLGIGAGELFF. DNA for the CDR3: TGTGCCAGCAGGCTGGGGATCGGGGCCGGGGAGCTGTTTTTT.

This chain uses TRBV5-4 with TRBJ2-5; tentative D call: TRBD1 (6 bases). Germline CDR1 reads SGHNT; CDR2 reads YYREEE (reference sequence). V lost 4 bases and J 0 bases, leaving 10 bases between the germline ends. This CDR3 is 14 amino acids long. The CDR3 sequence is CASSLHRDQETQYF. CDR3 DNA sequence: TGTGCCAGCAGCCTACACAGGGACCAAGAGACCCAGTACTTC.